Below are 25 T cell receptor beta chains sequenced from a single sample in a study of blood T cell repertoires in COVID-19. Sequenced by immunoSEQ multiplex PCR; TCRdb stores in-frame clones only, minus some. The sample carries over 250,000 clones, around 86% recorded once. Specimen: peripheral blood. The receptors derive from a human donor in a cohort sampled during active COVID-19.

CDR3 nucleotides: TGTGCCAGCACCCCCGGGAACTACAATGAGCAGTTCTTC. Its translation: CASTPGNYNEQFF. This chain joins TRBV28 and TRBJ2-1; D possibly corresponds to TRBD2 (5 bases). Germline V gene lookup returns CDR1 MDHEN and CDR2 SYDVKM. The CDR3 is made up of 13 amino acids. V lost 7 bases, J lost 3 bases, and 10 bases lay in between.

The chain employs TRBV5-1 and TRBJ2-3; D not resolved. Germline loops: CDR1 SGHRS, CDR2 YFSETQ. Trimming shortened V by 0 bases and J by 3 bases, and 14 bases separated the two germline ends. This CDR3 contains 16 residues. CDR3 bases: TGCGCCAGCAGCTTGGCCTCGGTTTCGGGTACAGATACGCAGTATTTT. As protein: CASSLASVSGTDTQYF.

The rearrangement joins TRBV7-9 to TRBJ1-1, with TRBD1 identical over 7 bases. Per the germline V gene, CDR1 is SEHNR and CDR2 is FQNEAQ (reference sequence). The J segment lost 3 bases and the V segment lost 5 bases, leaving 6 bases of the junction unmatched. The CDR3 is 14 residues long. CDR3 nucleotide sequence: TGTGCCAGCAGCCTGACAGGGTCCGACACTGAAGCTTTCTTT. Translating it yields CASSLTGSDTEAFF.

The rearrangement uses TRBV6-5 and TRBJ2-3; perhaps TRBD2 as D (5 bases). The germline CDR1 and CDR2 sequences are MNHEY and SVGAGI. The CDR3 runs to 11 residues. The V end was cut by 8 bases, the J end by 9 bases, with 12 bases between. This chain's CDR3 is CASGGSGTQYF. CDR3 nucleotides: TGTGCCAGCGGAGGATCCGGAACGCAGTATTTT.

The rearrangement links TRBV19 to TRBJ2-1; D is unresolved. The germline V gene has CDR1 LNHDA and CDR2 SQIVND (reference sequence). V was trimmed by 3 bases and J by 0 bases, leaving 9 bases between them. The CDR3 runs 15 residues. Written as DNA, the CDR3 is TGTGCCAGTAGTATCTCCCGAGTCTCCTACAATGAGCAGTTCTTC. It specifies CASSISRVSYNEQFF.

V and J are TRBV6-1 and TRBJ1-2, with TRBD1 matching over 7 bases. This CDR3 is 14 amino acids long. Germline V gene data show CDR1 as MNHNS and CDR2 as SASEGT. V dropped 2 bases and J dropped 2; count of bases not matched to a gene: 2. The CDR3 coding sequence is TGTGCCAGCAGTGAAACAGGGGCGAACTATGGCTACACCTTC. As protein: CASSETGANYGYTF.

The chain recombines TRBV2 with TRBJ1-2, with TRBD1 matching 8 bases. The germline V gene has CDR1 SNHLY and CDR2 FYNNEI. The J segment lost 4 bases and the V segment lost 6 bases, leaving 10 bases of the junction unmatched. The CDR3 covers 15 residues. CDR3 sequence: CASSTRTGRGYGYTF. The CDR3 bases are TGTGCCAGCAGCACGAGGACAGGGCGTGGCTATGGCTACACCTTC.

The CDR3 spells CASSSGLAGVNEQFF. As DNA, the CDR3 is TGTGCCAGCAGCTCGGGACTAGCGGGAGTAAATGAGCAGTTCTTC. The chain uses TRBV7-2 and TRBJ2-1; 14 bases agree with TRBD2. Germline CDR1 and CDR2: SGHTA and FQGNSA. V lost 4 bases and J lost 7; bases outside the gene matches: 3. This CDR3 comprises 15 residues.

The genes are TRBV7-2 and TRBJ1-4, with D unclear. The CDR3 has 13 amino acids. Germline CDR1 reads SGHTA; CDR2 reads FQGNSA. Trimming cost V 5 bases and J 8 bases, with 12 bases left between them. Here the CDR3 DNA reads TGTGCCAGCAGCCCACAACTGGAGGAAAAACTGTTTTTT. Its translation: CASSPQLEEKLFF.

This chain connects TRBV6-5 to TRBJ2-3, with D perhaps matching TRBD2 (5 bases). V lost 10 bases, J lost 0 bases, and 11 bases lay in between. CDR1 is MNHEY, CDR2 SVGAGI, per germline. The CDR3 has 13 residues. This CDR3 is CATRTGSTDTQYF. The CDR3 DNA reads TGTGCCACCCGGACGGGAAGCACAGATACGCAGTATTTT.

V and J are TRBV5-6 and TRBJ2-5, with 13 positions matching TRBD2. This CDR3 region has 16 residues. The V gene's germline CDR1 is SGHDT and CDR2 YYEEEE. V was pared by 4 bases and J by 2 bases, with 5 bases of the junction left unmatched. CDR3: CASSTRTSGRQETQYF. CDR3 coding DNA: TGTGCCAGCAGCACTAGGACTAGCGGGAGACAAGAGACCCAGTACTTC.

The CDR3 is CASSFQTGSGEQYF. The CDR3 nucleotides read TGTGCCAGCAGCTTCCAGACAGGGTCGGGGGAGCAGTACTTC. The chain uses TRBV5-5 and TRBJ2-7; 7 bases fit TRBD1. Per germline, CDR1 SGHKS and CDR2 YYEKEE (reference sequence). V lost 2 bases and J lost 7; bases outside the gene matches: 9. The CDR3 has 14 residues.

The chain has TRBV6-5 and TRBJ2-1; 10 bases line up with TRBD1. The CDR3 is 15 amino acids. CDR1 is MNHEY, CDR2 SVGAGI, per germline. After removal of 5 bases from V and 9 bases from J, the junction contained 10 bases not matched to a gene. In DNA, the CDR3 is TGTGCCAGCAGTCTTAGACAGGGGGCTTCGCCTGAGCAGTTCTTC. Translated: CASSLRQGASPEQFF.

V usage is TRBV6-2 or TRBV6-3 and J usage is TRBJ2-6; 7 positions agree with TRBD1. The CDR3 is made up of 19 amino acids. Germline lookup yields CDR1 MNHEY and CDR2 SVGEGT. Trimming cost V 5 bases and J 0 bases; bases outside gene matches: 13. CDR3 nucleotides: TGTGCCAGCAGTCATCCACAGGGGTTGATACTCTCTGGGGCCAACGTCCTGACTTTC. Amino acid sequence: CASSHPQGLILSGANVLTF.

This clone has more than one count but fewer than ten. The chain couples TRBV6-2 or TRBV6-3 to TRBJ2-3, with 8 positions matching TRBD2. Germline CDR1 and CDR2: MNHEY and SVGEGT. V trimming: 5 bases; J trimming: 2 bases; junction bases outside the gene matches: 9. The length of the CDR3 is 16 residues. The CDR3 sequence: CASSDSGNPYTDTQYF. CDR3 sequence (DNA): TGTGCCAGCAGTGATAGCGGGAACCCTTACACAGATACGCAGTATTTT.

The chain couples TRBV9 to TRBJ1-5; tentatively, D is TRBD1 (5 bases). V gave up 3 bases and J gave up 3 bases, with 10 bases separating them. The CDR3 contains 14 residues. From germline, CDR1 is SGDLS and CDR2 YYNGEE. The CDR3 sequence is CASSGGEYNQPQHF. CDR3 nucleotide sequence: TGTGCCAGCAGCGGGGGGGAATACAATCAGCCCCAGCATTTT.

The CDR3, as DNA: TGTGCCAGCGGGACAGGGTGGAATTCACCCCTCCACTTT. Its protein product is CASGTGWNSPLHF. This rearrangement joins TRBV11-2 to TRBJ1-6, with 9 positions matching TRBD1. This CDR3 is 13 amino acids long. Trimming removed 8 bases from V and 7 bases from J; junction bases left unmatched: 3. In germline, CDR1 is SGHAT, CDR2 FQNNGV.

This chain uses TRBV7-8 with TRBJ1-4; a possible D gene is TRBD1 (5 bases). There are 15 residues in the CDR3. Germline CDR1 is SGHVS and CDR2 is FQNEAQ. Between the trimmed V and J ends, which lost 3 bases and 3 bases, there was a span of 11 bases. This CDR3 is CASSFTRVPNEKLFF. CDR3 bases: TGTGCCAGCAGCTTCACCAGGGTACCTAATGAAAAACTGTTTTTT.

The chain has TRBV5-1 and TRBJ2-7; 9 nucleotides line up with TRBD1. V trimming: 7 bases; J trimming: 3 bases; junction bases outside the gene matches: 14. This CDR3 is built from 16 residues. Germline-derived CDR1 and CDR2 are SGHRS and YFSETQ. CDR3: CASGPLSGTGRYEQYF. The CDR3 bases are TGCGCCAGCGGACCACTTTCCGGGACAGGGCGCTACGAGCAGTACTTC.

This clone was found a few times. The gene calls are TRBV4-1 and TRBJ1-3; 7 bases fit TRBD1. Trimming at V came to 8 bases and at J to 1 base, leaving 8 bases not matched to a gene. CDR3 length: 15 residues. CDR1 and CDR2 (germline): MGHRA, YSYEKL. This chain's CDR3 is CASGRTGLSGNTIYF. The CDR3 DNA reads TGCGCCAGCGGTCGGACAGGCCTATCTGGAAACACCATATATTTT.

The chain links TRBV6-5 to TRBJ2-7, with a possible D match to TRBD2 (5 bases). CDR3 length equals 15 residues. The V end lost 6 bases, the J end lost 0 bases, and 15 bases lay between the germline ends. Per germline, CDR1 MNHEY and CDR2 SVGAGI. Here the CDR3 reads CASSPGVTSSYEQYF. In DNA form, the CDR3 reads TGTGCCAGCAGCCCCGGGGTAACTAGCTCCTACGAGCAGTACTTC.

The sample holds one count of this clone. The chain carries TRBV11-2 and TRBJ2-2, with 10 positions matching TRBD2. The J segment lost 8 bases and the V segment lost 0 bases, leaving 6 bases of the junction unmatched. The CDR3 has 16 residues. Germline V gives CDR1 SGHAT, CDR2 FQNNGV. The CDR3 region is CASSLELAGGRGELFF. As DNA, the CDR3 is TGTGCCAGCAGCTTAGAATTAGCGGGAGGTCGGGGGGAGCTGTTTTTT.

The chain uses TRBV3-1 (or the pseudogene TRBV3-2) and TRBJ2-7, with 8 bases identical to TRBD2. The V gene's germline CDR1 is LGHDT and CDR2 YNNKEL (reference sequence). Losses at the gene ends were 5 bases for V and 3 bases for J; bases not matched to a gene: 3. There are 13 residues in the CDR3. Here the CDR3 reads CASSFAGGYEQYF. CDR3 sequence (DNA): TGTGCCAGCAGCTTCGCGGGGGGCTACGAGCAGTACTTC.

V usage is TRBV6-5 and J usage is TRBJ1-2; D unclear. V was clipped by 0 bases and J by 6 bases, with 11 bases between them. The CDR3 has 14 amino acids. Germline assignment: CDR1 MNHEY and CDR2 SVGAGI. This CDR3 reads CASSYSRAGNGYTF. In DNA form, the CDR3 reads TGTGCCAGCAGTTACTCGAGGGCGGGGAATGGCTACACCTTC.

This clone was seen a single time. The sample holds other DNA sequences that translate to the same CDR3. The chain links TRBV3-1 (or the pseudogene TRBV3-2) to TRBJ1-1; D not resolved. In germline, CDR1 is LGHDT, CDR2 YNNKEL (reference sequence). This CDR3 has 12 amino acids. Trimming cost V 2 bases and J 4 bases, with 5 bases left between them. CDR3 nucleotide sequence: TGTGCCAGCAGCCAACTGCGCACTGAAGCTTTCTTT. Protein product: CASSQLRTEAFF.